The 27 T cell receptor beta chains given below trace back to one sample, sequenced in a study of blood T cell repertoires in COVID-19. Here immunoSEQ multiplex PCR was the method, and the copy in TCRdb shows in-frame clones only, minus some. Among 300,000 to 400,000 clones listed, 90% were seen once. The sequenced material came from PBMCs or T cells enriched from blood (not recorded which). These TCRs come from a man between 60 and 75 years old who had recovered from COVID-19.

The CDR3 here is CASSLRQGGGNQPQHF. The CDR3 DNA follows: TGTGCCAGCAGCTTACGACAGGGGGGGGGCAATCAGCCCCAGCATTTT. The chain recombines TRBV7-8 with TRBJ1-5, with 9 bases aligning to TRBD1. The V segment lost 2 bases and the J segment 2 bases; nucleotides outside the gene matches: 4. CDR3 length: 16 residues. Per the germline V gene, CDR1 is SGHVS and CDR2 is FQNEAQ. The variable domain in full, completed from reference TRBV7-8 and TRBJ1-5, reads GAGVSQSPRYKVAKRGQDVALRCDPISGHVSLFWYQQALGQGPEFLTYFQNEAQLDKSGLPSDRFFAERPEGSVSTLKIQRTQQEDSAVYLCASSLRQGGGNQPQHFGDGTRLSIL.

This rearrangement joins TRBV9 to TRBJ1-1; D gene ambiguous. Germline V gene lookup returns CDR1 SGDLS and CDR2 YYNGEE. Trimming took 0 bases from V and 11 from J, leaving 14 bases between them. The CDR3 runs 13 residues. As DNA, the CDR3 is TGTGCCAGCAGCGTAGTGGAGTACTCCGAGGCTTTCTTT. Encoded protein: CASSVVEYSEAFF.

This chain joins TRBV30 and TRBJ1-6, with a weak D call TRBD1 (6 bases). In germline, CDR1 is GTSNPN, CDR2 SVGIG (reference sequence). Trimming took 2 bases from V and 10 from J, leaving 15 bases between them. The CDR3 contains 14 residues. The CDR3: CAWSRQDNMSPLHF. The CDR3 DNA follows: TGTGCCTGGAGTAGACAGGATAATATGTCACCCCTCCACTTT.

The rearrangement uses TRBV21-1 and TRBJ1-4; TRBD1 is the table's D call, not checked against the DNA. TRBV21-1 corresponds to a pseudogene. The CDR3 sequence is 14 residues long. The CDR3 loop is CASNWTATNEKLFF. In nucleotides, the CDR3 is TGTGCCAGCAACTGGACAGCAACTAATGAAAAACTGTTTTTT.

The CDR3: CASTQSISYGYTF. CDR3 DNA sequence: TGTGCCAGCACCCAAAGTATTAGCTATGGCTACACCTTC. J is TRBJ1-2 and V is TRBV6-5, with unresolved D. The V and J ends lost 7 bases and 4 bases respectively, with 13 bases between them. The CDR3 is made up of 13 amino acids. CDR1 is MNHEY and CDR2 is SVGAGI in the germline V gene.

This clone was observed a few times. This sequence joins TRBV18 and TRBJ1-2; 8 nucleotides align to TRBD1. V was clipped by 8 bases and J by 7 bases; unmatched bases: 9. Germline V gene lookup returns CDR1 KGHSH and CDR2 LQKENI. The CDR3 totals 13 residues. CDR3 amino acids: CASTPDRGAGYTF. The CDR3 DNA is TGTGCCAGCACGCCAGACAGGGGCGCTGGCTACACCTTC.

The genes are TRBV5-5 and TRBJ2-1; 11 positions agree with TRBD2. From germline, CDR1 is SGHKS and CDR2 YYEKEE (reference sequence). CDR3 length: 16 residues. After removal of 4 bases from V and 3 bases from J, the junction contained 6 bases not matched to a gene. The CDR3 DNA is TGTGCCAGCAGCCACGGACTAGCGGGTCTCTACAATGAGCAGTTCTTC. Translating gives CASSHGLAGLYNEQFF.

The chain is built from TRBV5-4 and TRBJ1-2, with 9 bases that match TRBD1. The CDR3 sequence is 15 residues long. J was trimmed by 4 bases and V by 5 bases; bases with no gene match: 9. Germline V lookup: CDR1 SGHNT, CDR2 YYREEE (reference sequence). The CDR3 DNA reads as TGTGCCAGCAGAGACACAGGGGGCGCGGGCTATGGCTACACCTTC. It codes for CASRDTGGAGYGYTF.

The chain has TRBV5-1 and TRBJ1-3; TRBD1 matches 7 bases. CDR1 and CDR2 (germline): SGHRS, YFSETQ. J was trimmed by 3 bases and V by 4 bases; bases with no gene match: 13. The CDR3 sequence is 17 residues long. The CDR3 nucleotides are TGCGCCAGCAGCAAACGATGGACAGGAGCTTTTGGAAACACCATATATTTT. As protein: CASSKRWTGAFGNTIYF.

The chain has TRBV11-2 and TRBJ2-2; a weak D match, TRBD1 (6 bases). CDR1 SGHAT and CDR2 FQNNGV come from the germline V gene. The CDR3 length is 14 residues. Deletions cut 10 bases from V and 0 bases from J, with 12 bases between. CDR3 in amino acids: CAIGDNANTGELFF. The CDR3 DNA sequence: TGTGCCATTGGGGACAACGCGAACACCGGGGAGCTGTTTTTT.

This sequence joins TRBV5-1 and TRBJ1-1; possible D gene TRBD1, 5 bases. Germline V lookup: CDR1 SGHRS, CDR2 YFSETQ. The CDR3 length is 15 residues. V was shortened by 4 bases and J by 1 base, with 14 bases between the two germline ends. The CDR3 loop reads CASSPGHSTNTEAFF. CDR3 DNA sequence: TGCGCCAGCAGCCCCGGACACTCGACGAACACTGAAGCTTTCTTT.

Written as DNA, the CDR3 is TGTGCCAGCAGGACAGCCCAAGGGCCCTACAATGAGCAGTTCTTC. Protein: CASRTAQGPYNEQFF. The J gene is TRBJ2-1, the V gene TRBV9; the D gene is possibly TRBD1 (5 bases). Germline V gives CDR1 SGDLS, CDR2 YYNGEE. The CDR3 consists of 15 residues. V was trimmed by 5 bases and J by 2 bases, leaving 14 bases between them.

The V call is TRBV5-1, the J call TRBJ2-3; 10 nucleotides agree with TRBD2. From germline, CDR1 is SGHRS and CDR2 YFSETQ. This CDR3 has 17 residues. Trimming took 4 bases from V and 0 from J; bases not matched to a gene: 8. CDR3 DNA: TGCGCCAGCAGCCGACTAGCGGGTGGGGGTAGCACAGATACGCAGTATTTT. It specifies CASSRLAGGGSTDTQYF.

This chain connects TRBV18 to TRBJ2-3, with D perhaps matching TRBD2 (6 bases). CDR3 length: 16 residues. V lost 0 bases, J lost 2 bases, and 12 bases lay in between. Germline lookup yields CDR1 KGHSH and CDR2 LQKENI. The CDR3 DNA reads as TGTGCCAGCTCACCACCTCAGGGACTGAACACAGATACGCAGTATTTT. Its protein product is CASSPPQGLNTDTQYF.

The chain links TRBV15 to TRBJ1-2; 8 bases agree with TRBD1. CDR1 and CDR2 from the germline V gene are LNHNV and YYDKDF (reference sequence). This CDR3 has 14 amino acids. V shed 4 bases and J 4 bases; nucleotides not matched to a gene: 5. The CDR3 loop is CATSIRTGSYGYTF. The CDR3 coding sequence is TGTGCCACCAGCATACGGACAGGGAGCTATGGCTACACCTTC. Full variable domain (remainder filled in from reference TRBV15 and TRBJ1-2): DAMVIQNPRYQVTQFGKPVTLSCSQTLNHNVMYWYQQKSSQAPKLLFHYYDKDFNNEADTPDNFQSRRPNTSFCFLDIRSPGLGDTAMYLCATSIRTGSYGYTFGSGTRLTVV.

This sequence joins TRBV27 and TRBJ2-5; 7 positions match TRBD1. Germline V CDR1 and CDR2: MNHEY, SMNVEV (reference sequence). CDR3 size: 14 residues. V lost 0 bases and J lost 3; bases outside the gene matches: 1. The CDR3 region is CASSLSGTEETQYF. CDR3 sequence (DNA): TGTGCCAGCAGTTTATCAGGGACAGAAGAGACCCAGTACTTC.

V is TRBV28 and J is TRBJ1-2, with 8 bases lining up with TRBD1. Per the germline V gene, CDR1 is MDHEN and CDR2 is SYDVKM. The CDR3 spans 12 residues. The V segment lost 7 bases and the J segment 6 bases; nucleotides outside the gene matches: 4. CDR3 sequence reads: CASTRTGHGYTF. Here the CDR3 DNA reads TGTGCCAGCACCAGGACAGGGCATGGCTACACCTTC.

The J gene is TRBJ1-2, the V gene TRBV5-4; 7 bases map to TRBD1. Germline CDR1 and CDR2: SGHNT and YYREEE (reference sequence). The CDR3 extends over 17 amino acids. V was clipped by 0 bases and J by 4 bases; unmatched bases: 12. The CDR3 protein is CASSLDNRGPPLYGYTF. Here the CDR3 DNA reads TGTGCCAGCAGCTTGGACAACAGGGGACCCCCACTCTATGGCTACACCTTC. The whole variable domain, filled in from reference TRBV5-4 and TRBJ1-2, reads ETGVTQSPTHLIKTRGQQVTLRCSSQSGHNTVSWYQQALGQGPQFIFQYYREEENGRGNFPPRFSGLQFPNYSSELNVNALELDDSALYLCASSLDNRGPPLYGYTFGSGTRLTVV.

The V gene is TRBV19, the J gene TRBJ1-6; perhaps TRBD1 as D (5 bases). V shed 6 bases and J shed 7 bases, with 13 bases lying between them. This CDR3 is 14 amino acids long. The V gene's germline CDR1 is LNHDA and CDR2 SQIVND (reference sequence). CDR3 sequence (DNA): TGTGCCAGTAGAGGGGATACGTTAAATTCACCCCTCCACTTT. The encoded protein is CASRGDTLNSPLHF.

Note on this clone: At the DNA level, this CDR3 is encoded by other sequences in the same sample as well. The V and J genes are TRBV7-9 and TRBJ2-3; the match to TRBD1 covers 7 bases. J gave up 0 bases and V 4 bases, and 7 bases lay outside the gene matches. Germline CDR1 and CDR2: SEHNR and FQNEAQ (reference sequence). The CDR3 is 16 residues long. The CDR3 sequence is CASSSWTGPSTDTQYF. Here the CDR3 DNA reads TGTGCCAGCAGCTCCTGGACAGGCCCTAGCACAGATACGCAGTATTTT.

The gene calls are TRBV6-5 and TRBJ2-5; D not certain. Trimming left V 7 bases short and J 4 bases short, with 7 bases between. The CDR3 contains 11 residues. Germline V CDR1 and CDR2: MNHEY, SVGAGI. The CDR3 coding sequence is TGTGCCAGCACCACGGGAGAGACCCAGTACTTC. Amino acid sequence: CASTTGETQYF.

In DNA, the CDR3 is TGTGCCAGCAGCCATTGGGCGGGGGGTCCTTACAATGAGCAGTTCTTC. This gives the protein CASSHWAGGPYNEQFF. The chain couples TRBV4-2 to TRBJ2-1; TRBD2 agrees at 8 bases. The germline gives CDR1 LGHNA, CDR2 YNFKEQ. CDR3 length: 16 residues. V shed 3 bases, J shed 4 bases, and the junction held 8 bases outside the gene matches.

The chain is built from TRBV2 and TRBJ1-1; TRBD1 might be the D (6 bases). Germline-derived CDR1 and CDR2 are SNHLY and FYNNEI. The ends were cut back, 0 bases at V and 8 bases at J, with 16 bases in the middle. The CDR3 runs to 15 residues. CDR3 bases: TGTGCCAGCAGTGAAGCTGGGTTGGGACATTTGGAAGCTTTCTTT. Its protein is CASSEAGLGHLEAFF.

The chain links TRBV12-3 or TRBV12-4 to TRBJ2-5; TRBD2 is a possible D gene (6 bases). Trimming shortened V by 3 bases and J by 5 bases, and 7 bases separated the two germline ends. The CDR3 covers 12 residues. CDR3 sequence reads: CASSFRGETQYF. As DNA, the CDR3 is TGTGCCAGCAGTTTCCGGGGGGAGACCCAGTACTTC.

The CDR3 loop is CASSRGGSSRWNEQFF. The DNA for the CDR3 is TGTGCCAGCAGCCGCGGGGGGAGCTCCAGATGGAATGAGCAGTTCTTC. The rearrangement uses TRBV7-2 and TRBJ2-1; 8 bases fit TRBD2. The V segment lost 5 bases and the J segment 7 bases; nucleotides outside the gene matches: 13. From germline, CDR1 is SGHTA and CDR2 FQGNSA. The CDR3 sequence is 16 residues long.

This clone was seen a single time. CDR3 amino acids: CASSEQPTVNTEAFF. CDR3 DNA: TGTGCCAGCAGTGAACAACCCACAGTTAACACTGAAGCTTTCTTT. The rearrangement joins TRBV2 to TRBJ1-1, with D unclear. Germline V CDR1 and CDR2: SNHLY, FYNNEI. V lost 2 bases, J lost 2 bases, and 12 bases lay in between. The CDR3 covers 15 residues. Full variable domain (remainder filled in from reference TRBV2 and TRBJ1-1): EPEVTQTPSHQVTQMGQEVILRCVPISNHLYFYWYRQILGQKVEFLVSFYNNEISEKSEIFDDQFSVERPDGSNFTLKIRSTKLEDSAMYFCASSEQPTVNTEAFFGQGTRLTVV.

This chain's CDR3 is CASSLEGLAGQETQYF. The CDR3 nucleotides read TGTGCCAGCAGCTTAGAGGGACTAGCGGGCCAAGAGACCCAGTACTTC. The chain employs TRBV7-2 and TRBJ2-5, with TRBD2 identical over 12 bases. V lost 1 base, J lost 1 base, and 1 base stayed unmatched. Germline V gene sequence: CDR1 SGHTA, CDR2 FQGNSA. This CDR3 is 16 amino acids long.